This T cell receptor (beta chain) was observed in a study of identical twins. Donors uniformly comprised healthy Caucasians. Using its own MiXCR run on the 5' RACE reads, TCRdb lists one record per CDR3 protein. The profile shows approximately 190,000 distinct CDR3 sequences, 15% to 20% of them singletons. The sample was also linked to a second study, of T cells expressing NK-cell markers.

The receptor's source is a woman aged 18-35 years in good health. The sequenced sample consisted of CD8+ T cells sorted from blood.

The CDR3 DNA is TGCAGCGTATCACAGGGGCCCCAAATTGAGCAGTATTTT. This codes for CSVSQGPQIEQYF. V usage is TRBV29-1 and J usage is TRBJ2-3, with TRBD1 matching over 7 bases. The V segment lost 6 bases and the J segment 11 bases; nucleotides outside the gene matches: 14. Looked up from germline, CDR1 is SQVTM and CDR2 is ANQGSEA. The CDR3 runs to 13 residues.